In this sample, the clone carrying this T cell receptor (beta chain) turned up a few times. The data belong to a study of blood T cells in healthy people across ages. A J-beta primer mix and a sample-barcoded 5' primer were used in a second PCR of roughly 7 to 12 cycles. Every molecule of cDNA carried a tag from a template-switch adaptor with 12 random nucleotides. TCRdb re-called the 5' RACE reads through MiXCR, storing one row per CDR3 protein. The data show 1.5 million to 1.8 million distinct CDR3 sequences, less than 45% seen once. Germline trimming cut 3 bases from V and 3 bases from J; bases unmatched to any gene: 7. Germline V lookup: CDR1 DFQATT, CDR2 SNEGSKA (reference sequence). This CDR3 is 14 amino acids long.

What was sequenced was blood. The TCR originated in a woman aged 18-30 years in good health. The genes are TRBV20-1 and TRBJ1-2, with TRBD1 matching over 7 bases. Written as DNA, the CDR3 is TGCAGTGCTAGTGTAGGGGGCAGGGACTATGGCTACACCTTC. This encodes CSASVGGRDYGYTF.